The rows below give T cell receptor beta chains drawn from one sample of a study of metastatic and nonmetastatic thyroid tumors. MiXCR re-clonotyped the PCR reads for TCRdb. The top ten clones hold 25% to 30% of a sample with tens of thousands of clones, roughly 20% of them seen once. The sequenced sample consisted of blood. These TCRs come from a female donor with papillary thyroid cancer or a benign thyroid nodule (not recorded which). Some clones in this sample may be carry-over from other donors' samples. CDR3s include the opening cysteine and the closing phenylalanine or tryptophan. Each record gives: V gene, D gene, J gene, clone size, CDR3 protein, CDR3 DNA. A D gene is named only where the DNA matches it firmly. Only some rows state a clone size, as once, few, many or a class for expanded clones.

TRBV19	TRBD1	TRBJ2-7	many	CASSRDSQSYEQYF	TGTGCCAGTAGTAGGGACAGTCAATCCTACGAGCAGTACTTC
TRBV5-1	NA	TRBJ1-1	many	CASSLGSSGAGTEAFF	TGCGCCAGCAGCTTGGGTTCATCGGGGGCTGGAACTGAAGCTTTCTTT
TRBV19	TRBD1	TRBJ2-3	many	CASSIGQGRTDTQYF	TGTGCCAGTAGTATAGGACAGGGGCGCACAGATACGCAGTATTTT
TRBV30	TRBD1	TRBJ1-5	many	CAWRNVEQGDQPQHF	TGTGCCTGGAGAAATGTGGAACAGGGGGATCAGCCCCAGCATTTT
TRBV20-1	NA	TRBJ2-7	many	CSARSALGPYEQYF	TGCAGTGCTAGATCGGCGCTAGGCCCCTACGAGCAGTACTTC
TRBV7-2	NA	TRBJ2-1	many	CASSSLSDKDEQFF	TGTGCCAGCAGCTCCCTCTCGGACAAGGATGAGCAGTTCTTC
TRBV5-6	TRBD1	TRBJ1-2	NA	CASSDTGGNGYTF	TGTGCCAGCAGCGATACAGGGGGTAATGGCTACACCTTC
TRBV5-1	NA	TRBJ2-1	many	CASSAGLGRVLVSYNEQFF	TGCGCCAGCAGCGCGGGGCTAGGACGGGTTTTGGTCTCCTACAATGAGCAGTTCTTC
TRBV27	TRBD2	TRBJ2-5	many	CASSPEVSGRFETQYF	TGTGCCAGCAGCCCCGAAGTGAGCGGGAGGTTTGAGACCCAGTACTTC
TRBV4-1	TRBD2	TRBJ2-7	many	CASSPTRLAPEQYF	TGCGCCAGCAGCCCCACCCGACTAGCACCCGAGCAGTACTTC
TRBV29-1	NA	TRBJ1-2	many	CSVVGATSYGYTF	TGCAGCGTTGTTGGGGCCACCTCGTACGGCTACACCTTC
TRBV29-1	NA	TRBJ1-3	many	CSVGIAGTSGNTIYF	TGCAGCGTTGGTATAGCAGGGACCTCTGGAAACACCATATATTTT
TRBV19	NA	TRBJ2-7	NA	CATPPPHRDQWDEQYF	TGTGCCACACCACCTCCCCACAGGGACCAATGGGACGAGCAGTACTTC
TRBV5-5	NA	TRBJ2-7	NA	CASSLETGLSYEQYF	TGTGCCAGCAGCTTGGAAACAGGGCTATCCTACGAGCAGTACTTC
TRBV12-3/TRBV12-4	TRBD1	TRBJ1-5	many	CASSLGGTGVNQPQHF	TGTGCCAGCAGTTTGGGCGGGACAGGGGTAAACCAGCCCCAGCATTTT
TRBV12-3/TRBV12-4	NA	TRBJ1-5	many	CASSLGGREVNQPQHF	TGTGCCAGCAGTTTAGGGGGGCGCGAGGTCAATCAGCCCCAGCATTTT
TRBV28	NA	TRBJ2-7	many	CASSLGGQRSEQYF	TGTGCCAGCAGTTTGGGCGGTCAAAGGTCCGAGCAGTACTTC
TRBV7-3	NA	TRBJ2-6	many	CASSGPGANVLTF	TGTGCCAGCTCGGGGCCCGGGGCCAACGTCCTGACTTTC
TRBV11-1	NA	TRBJ2-2	NA	CASIPRPGVNTGELFF	TGTGCCAGCATTCCGCGTCCGGGAGTGAACACCGGGGAGCTGTTTTTT
TRBV6-5	TRBD2	TRBJ2-3	many	CASRPQGSGSVGTDTQYF	TGTGCCAGCAGACCCCAGGGTAGCGGGAGCGTCGGCACAGATACGCAGTATTTT
TRBV11-1	NA	TRBJ2-1	NA	CASSPTRVRGPNEQFF	TGTGCCAGCAGCCCAACGAGGGTTAGGGGTCCCAATGAGCAGTTCTTC
TRBV24-1	TRBD1	TRBJ1-5	many	CATSDRTGGSQPQHF	TGTGCCACCAGTGATCGGACAGGGGGCAGTCAGCCCCAGCATTTT
TRBV6-2/TRBV6-3	NA	TRBJ2-7	few	CASVQADYF	TGTGCCAGCGTACAGGCCGATTACTTC
TRBV6-1	NA	TRBJ1-5	few	CASSRDIYQPQHF	TGTGCCAGCAGCAGGGACATATATCAGCCCCAGCATTTT
TRBV2	NA	TRBJ2-1	NA	CASSGRYYQFF	TGTGCCAGCAGTGGGCGGTATTATCAGTTCTTC
TRBV19	TRBD1	TRBJ1-1	many	CASTAPTRGASEAFF	TGTGCCAGTACTGCCCCAACCAGGGGGGCGAGCGAAGCTTTCTTT
TRBV7-6	TRBD1	TRBJ1-6	many	CASSSTGQGNSPLHF	TGTGCCAGCAGCTCGACGGGACAGGGAAATTCACCCCTCCACTTT
TRBV6-2/TRBV6-3	NA	TRBJ2-5	few	CASSSVVDNGVTQYF	TGTGCCAGCAGTTCTGTTGTGGACAATGGTGTGACCCAGTACTTC
TRBV11-2	NA	TRBJ1-2	NA	CASSKGTSRKGYTF	TGTGCCAGCAGCAAGGGGACATCCCGCAAGGGCTACACCTTC
TRBV15	NA	TRBJ1-1	NA	CATSRDGLTEAFF	TGTGCCACCAGCAGAGACGGGTTAACTGAAGCTTTCTTT
TRBV9	NA	TRBJ2-7	many	CASSVDSDSEYYEQYF	TGTGCCAGCAGCGTAGACTCTGACAGCGAATACTACGAGCAGTACTTC
TRBV6-1	NA	TRBJ1-1	few	CASSLLPPRTNTEAFF	TGTGCCAGCAGCTTATTGCCCCCTCGGACGAACACTGAAGCTTTCTTT
TRBV6-1	NA	TRBJ1-2	few	CASRPGPRTGYTF	TGTGCCAGCAGACCCGGGCCCCGGACTGGCTACACCTTC
TRBV7-2	NA	TRBJ2-5	many	CASSLGSGGETQYF	TGTGCCAGCAGCTTGGGTAGCGGTGGGGAGACCCAGTACTTC
TRBV7-3	NA	TRBJ2-3	many	CASSLRGRGPSTDTQYF	TGTGCCAGCAGCTTAAGGGGGCGGGGACCCAGCACAGATACGCAGTATTTT
TRBV12-3/TRBV12-4	NA	TRBJ2-7	few	CASSGLTATEQYF	TGTGCCAGCAGTGGACTGACGGCTACCGAGCAGTACTTC
TRBV6-5	NA	TRBJ2-1	medium-sized	CASSSRYNEQFF	TGTGCCAGCAGTTCTCGGTACAATGAGCAGTTCTTC
TRBV6-2/TRBV6-3	NA	TRBJ2-5	many	CASSSVADNGGTQYF	TGTGCCAGCAGTTCTGTTGCGGACAATGGTGGGACCCAGTACTTC
TRBV29-1	NA	TRBJ2-5	many	CSAGEVGETQYF	TGCAGCGCCGGAGAGGTTGGTGAGACCCAGTACTTC
TRBV27	TRBD2	TRBJ2-3	many	CASSLPRLNSGSPSTDTQYF	TGTGCCAGCAGTTTACCCCGGTTAAATAGCGGGAGCCCTAGCACAGATACGCAGTATTTT
TRBV20-1	TRBD1	TRBJ1-2	NA	CSAGTGLNYGYTF	TGCAGTGCGGGGACAGGGTTGAACTATGGCTACACCTTC
TRBV7-9	NA	TRBJ2-7	NA	CASSLGGTLEHYF	TGTGCCAGCAGCTTAGGAGGGACCTTGGAGCATTACTTC
TRBV4-1	NA	TRBJ1-5	many	CASSQDPAAAYQPQHF	TGCGCCAGCAGCCAAGATCCGGCGGCGGCTTATCAGCCCCAGCATTTT
TRBV7-2	NA	TRBJ2-2	many	CASSLVGGGSGELFF	TGTGCCAGCAGCTTAGTCGGGGGCGGGTCCGGGGAGCTGTTTTTT
TRBV30	NA	TRBJ1-2	NA	CAWRALYGYTF	TGTGCCTGGAGGGCGCTCTATGGCTACACCTTC
TRBV6-1	NA	TRBJ1-2	few	CASTPIPQTDGYTF	TGTGCCAGCACTCCCATCCCGCAGACGGATGGCTACACCTTC
TRBV30	TRBD1	TRBJ2-7	NA	CAWSVIGQGSYDQYF	TGTGCCTGGAGTGTAATAGGACAGGGGTCCTACGATCAGTACTTC
TRBV11-3	TRBD1	TRBJ2-7	medium-sized	CASSLKGAGQGHEQYF	TGTGCCAGCAGCTTAAAAGGGGCCGGACAGGGGCACGAGCAGTACTTC
TRBV10-3	TRBD1	TRBJ1-5	many	CAISESNRGSGNQPQHF	TGTGCCATCAGTGAGTCTAACAGGGGTTCTGGCAATCAGCCCCAGCATTTT
TRBV4-2	TRBD1	TRBJ2-7	NA	CARSQGPTGYYDQYF	TGTGCCCGCAGCCAAGGACCGACAGGGTATTACGATCAGTACTTC
TRBV11-2	NA	TRBJ1-5	NA	CASSLGTHQPQHF	TGTGCCAGCAGCTTGGGCACCCATCAGCCCCAGCATTTT
TRBV16	TRBD1	TRBJ2-1	many	CASSQLGDRGHEQFF	TGTGCCAGCAGCCAATTGGGGGACAGGGGCCATGAGCAGTTCTTC
TRBV12-3/TRBV12-4	NA	TRBJ2-2	few	CASSTLDTGELFF	TGTGCCAGCAGTACACTAGACACCGGGGAGCTGTTTTTT
TRBV7-2	TRBD1	TRBJ1-2	NA	CASSLQQGKYGYTF	TGTGCCAGCAGCTTACAACAGGGGAAATATGGCTACACCTTC